This T cell receptor beta chain stems from a study of post-analysis software for immune sequencing data. Overall study context: Disease trajectories encompassed relapsing-remitting, secondary progressive and progressive-relapsing multiple sclerosis.

The CDR3 has 16 residues. V was shortened by 0 bases and J by 8 bases, with 20 bases between the two germline ends. CDR1 is LGHDT and CDR2 is YNNKEL in the germline V gene (reference sequence). Unique molecular identifiers were built into the TCR beta cDNA libraries. When about 1 to 11 million T cells were used, they gave approximately 530,000 cDNA molecules. Using its own MiXCR run on the PCR reads, TCRdb lists one record per CDR3 protein. This sample carries 450,000 to 700,000 distinct CDR3 sequences, around 47% of them seen once, and the ten largest clones take about 1.5%. The table lists this clonotype with a few counts. The antigen remains unidentified. Study-level points and caveats: With F measure, samples from one preparation batch clustered together strongly. Included in a set of several TRBV segments more frequent in patients than controls were TRBV5-6, TRBV5-1 and TRBV20-1. Multiple sclerosis was associated with a significant reduction in normalized Chao1 diversity relative to controls.

The TCR was taken from a girl aged 10 to 17 with multiple sclerosis. The sample comprised blood. The J gene is TRBJ2-7, the V gene TRBV3-1, with D possibly being TRBD1 (6 bases). The CDR3 region has the DNA TGTGCCAGCAGCCAAGATAGAGGGGGAAGGGGCGGCAAGCAGTACTTC. It translates to CASSQDRGGRGGKQYF.